One sample yielded the 11 T cell receptor beta chains listed below, sequenced in a study of cytomegalovirus exposure and HLA in healthy donors. Vbeta (60) and Jbeta (13) primers were used in the PCR. The repertoire was sequenced with immunoSEQ multiplex PCR; TCRdb's copy has only in-frame clones and lacks some. Altogether some 130,000 clones are present, around three quarters being singletons, with the ten largest covering 2.5% to 4%. Sequenced: PBMCs. These receptors were obtained from a man between 40 and 49 years old in good health and CMV-seronegative.

V gene TRBV5-6 combines with J gene TRBJ2-5; 9 positions match TRBD1. Trimming at V came to 4 bases and at J to 4 bases, leaving 5 bases not matched to a gene. CDR3 length: 14 residues. Germline CDR1 is SGHDT and CDR2 is YYEEEE. CDR3 sequence reads: CASSTGQGGETQYF. The CDR3 bases are TGTGCCAGCAGCACGGGACAGGGCGGAGAGACCCAGTACTTC.

This clone appeared a few times. The J gene is TRBJ1-4, the V gene TRBV6-1; 9 bases line up with TRBD1. Germline values: CDR1 MNHNS, CDR2 SASEGT. Unmatched junction bases numbered 4, after V lost 6 bases and J lost 2 bases. The CDR3 runs 15 residues. The CDR3, as DNA: TGTGCCAGCAGCGTTACAGGGGGCACTAATGAAAAACTGTTTTTT. Protein product: CASSVTGGTNEKLFF.

The sample holds a few counts of this clone. This rearrangement joins TRBV13 to TRBJ2-7, with 14 bases that match TRBD2. The V gene's germline CDR1 is PRHDT and CDR2 FYEKMQ (reference sequence). The junction had 8 bases not matched to a gene; V was cut back by 7 bases and J by 6 bases. The CDR3 length is 15 residues. The CDR3 bases are TGTGCCAGCAACCCCGGGACTAGCGGGAGTCGCGAGCAGTACTTC. As protein: CASNPGTSGSREQYF.

The CDR3 region has the DNA TGCGCCAGCAGCCCAGGGGGGTACCCAGATACGCAGTATTTT. Its translation: CASSPGGYPDTQYF. This chain links TRBV5-1 with TRBJ2-3; TRBD1 might be the D (7 bases). CDR3 length: 14 residues. V shed 4 bases and J shed 4 bases, with 13 bases lying between them. Per germline, CDR1 SGHRS and CDR2 YFSETQ. Based on the CDR3 plus reference TRBV5-1 and TRBJ2-3, the full variable domain is KAGVTQTPRYLIKTRGQQVTLSCSPISGHRSVSWYQQTPGQGLQFLFEYFSETQRNKGNFPGRFSGRQFSNSRSEMNVSTLELGDSALYLCASSPGGYPDTQYFGPGTRLTVL.

This rearrangement joins TRBV7-9 to TRBJ1-6; maybe TRBD1 (6 bases). V lost 1 base, J lost 8 bases, and 6 bases lay in between. There are 13 residues in the CDR3. CDR1 and CDR2 from the germline V gene are SEHNR and FQNEAQ (reference sequence). This chain's CDR3 is CASSLEGDSPLHF. The CDR3 DNA sequence: TGTGCCAGCAGCTTAGAGGGGGATTCACCCCTCCACTTT.

V usage is TRBV9 and J usage is TRBJ1-1; 11 nucleotides match TRBD1. Germline V lookup: CDR1 SGDLS, CDR2 YYNGEE. With 6 bases clipped from V and 4 bases from J, the junction kept 5 bases outside the gene matches. This CDR3 is built from 14 residues. The CDR3 DNA is TGTGCCAGCAACGGACAGGGGGCTGGCACTGAAGCTTTCTTT. It specifies CASNGQGAGTEAFF. The variable domain in full, completed from reference TRBV9 and TRBJ1-1, reads DSGVTQTPKHLITATGQRVTLRCSPRSGDLSVYWYQQSLDQGLQFLIQYYNGEERAKGNILERFSAQQFPDLHSELNLSSLELGDSALYFCASNGQGAGTEAFFGQGTRLTVV.

The chain links TRBV6-5 to TRBJ1-2; 7 nucleotides align to TRBD1. Germline lookup yields CDR1 MNHEY and CDR2 SVGAGI. The CDR3 runs to 13 residues. V shed 10 bases, J shed 6 bases, and the junction held 11 bases outside the gene matches. DNA of the CDR3: TGTGCCATCCGGCCTCCAGGGGGGCATGGCTACACCTTC. Its translation is CAIRPPGGHGYTF.

This clone appeared a few times. The rearrangement uses TRBV7-2 and TRBJ2-7, with TRBD1 identical over 10 bases. Unmatched junction bases numbered 8, after V lost 4 bases and J lost 5 bases. The CDR3 covers 15 residues. The germline V gene has CDR1 SGHTA and CDR2 FQGNSA. CDR3: CASSSPGQGWHEQYF. CDR3 DNA: TGTGCCAGCAGCTCTCCGGGACAGGGGTGGCACGAGCAGTACTTC.

The CDR3 here is CASSPARHHSNQPQHF. In nucleotides, the CDR3 is TGTGCCAGTAGTCCCGCACGACACCATAGCAATCAGCCCCAGCATTTT. The chain is built from TRBV19 and TRBJ1-5; D not resolved. Germline V lookup: CDR1 LNHDA, CDR2 SQIVND (reference sequence). The CDR3 loop spans 16 amino acids. V lost 5 bases and J lost 0, with 14 bases in between.

In its sample, this clone was seen once. This chain joins TRBV10-3 and TRBJ2-7; TRBD2 matches 9 bases. The germline CDR1 and CDR2 sequences are ENHRY and SYGVKD. The CDR3 extends over 13 amino acids. V shed 11 bases and J 4 bases; nucleotides not matched to a gene: 9. CDR3 sequence: CAVRSSGDYEQYF. In DNA form, the CDR3 reads TGTGCCGTAAGGTCTAGCGGGGATTACGAGCAGTACTTC.

The gene calls are TRBV11-3 and TRBJ1-2; unclear D gene. CDR1 is SGHNT and CDR2 is YENEEA in the germline V gene. V dropped 2 bases and J dropped 4 bases, with 17 bases sitting between them. This CDR3 region has 16 residues. CDR3 protein: CASSLCGCPRSYGYTF. CDR3 bases: TGTGCCAGCAGCTTATGTGGCTGCCCCCGGAGCTATGGCTACACCTTC.